This is a list of T cell receptor beta chains from one sample in a study of cytomegalovirus exposure and HLA in healthy donors. The data were produced by immunoSEQ multiplex PCR, yet TCRdb's version contains in-frame clones alone and is incomplete. The table has around 120,000 clones, approximately 74% seen once. Sequencing input: PBMCs. These receptors were collected from a woman aged 50 to 60 in good health and CMV-seropositive. CDR3s include the opening cysteine and the closing phenylalanine or tryptophan. D genes are given only for firm matches. Size is omitted from some rows. Given values are once, few, many or a class for expanded clones.

-	TRBV28	-	TRBJ2-7	TGTGCGATCAGCGGCGGAGGGAGCTCCTACGAGCAGTACTTC	CAISGGGSSYEQYF
-	TRBV7-6	-	TRBJ1-1	TGTGCCAGCAGCTTAGCAAGCAGGGGTACCACTGAAGCTTTCTTT	CASSLASRGTTEAFF
-	TRBV6-5	few	TRBJ1-1	TGTGCCAGCAGTCCCCACATGAACACTGAAGCTTTCTTT	CASSPHMNTEAFF
TRBD2	TRBV10-3	-	TRBJ2-1	TGTGCCATCATGCCCCAGACTAGCGGCTCCTACAATGAGCAGTTCTTC	CAIMPQTSGSYNEQFF
TRBD2	TRBV5-1	-	TRBJ2-3	TGCGCCAGCAGCAGCGGGACTACAGATACGCAGTATTTT	CASSSGTTDTQYF
TRBD1	TRBV7-9	few	TRBJ2-7	TGTGCCAGCAGCCCCCAAGGGACAGTCAACTTGCAGTACTTC	CASSPQGTVNLQYF
-	TRBV13	-	TRBJ1-1	TGTGCCACCCGTGAAGCTTTCTTT	CATREAFF
-	TRBV29-1	once	TRBJ2-3	TGCAGCGTTGAAGTTTACTCCGCCCTTAGCACAGATACGCAGTATTTT	CSVEVYSALSTDTQYF
-	TRBV7-2	once	TRBJ1-3	TGTGCCAGCAGCCAATCTGTAGACACCATATATTTT	CASSQSVDTIYF
-	TRBV11-2	-	TRBJ2-2	TGTGCCAGCAGAACAAACACCGGGGAGCTGTTTTTT	CASRTNTGELFF
-	TRBV19	-	TRBJ2-1	TGTGCCAGTAGTATGGTCAGGTTCTCCCACAATGAGCAGTTCTTC	CASSMVRFSHNEQFF
-	TRBV27	-	TRBJ1-5	TGTGCCAGCAGTTTCGACCCCTCGGGAAGCAATCAGCCCCAGCATTTT	CASSFDPSGSNQPQHF
-	TRBV9	-	TRBJ1-2	TGTGCCAGCAGCCGATGGGGAGGTTCTTCCTCGGATGGCTACACCTTC	CASSRWGGSSSDGYTF
-	TRBV6-5	-	TRBJ2-7	TGTGCCAGCAGCCAGGTCAGGGGCCGCGCCTACGAGCAGTACTTC	CASSQVRGRAYEQYF
-	TRBV6-5	-	TRBJ1-5	TGTGCCAGCAGGCCCCCGGGAGAGAGCAATCAGCCCCAGCATTTT	CASRPPGESNQPQHF
-	TRBV7-2	few	TRBJ1-4	TGTGCCAGCAGCCAGAGGGCAACTAATGAAAAACTGTTTTTT	CASSQRATNEKLFF
-	TRBV4-1	few	TRBJ1-1	TGCGCCAGCAGCCAAGATCCGGGACACCTGAACACTGAAGCTTTCTTT	CASSQDPGHLNTEAFF
-	TRBV27	-	TRBJ2-4	TGTGCCGGCAGTCCTACCTTAGCCAAAAACATTCAGTACTTC	CAGSPTLAKNIQYF
TRBD1	TRBV5-1	-	TRBJ1-1	TGCGCCAGCAGCTTGGGACAGGGTACATTGAACACTGAAGCTTTCTTT	CASSLGQGTLNTEAFF
-	TRBV28	once	TRBJ2-1	TGTGCCAGCAGTTTGGCGACTAGGAGCTCCTACAATGAGCAGTTCTTC	CASSLATRSSYNEQFF
TRBD2	TRBV11-2	few	TRBJ2-2	TGTGCCAGCAGCTTTCAAGGACTAGCGGGAGAGCGCACCGGGGAGCTGTTTTTT	CASSFQGLAGERTGELFF
-	TRBV18	-	TRBJ1-1	TGTGCCAGCTCCCTTAGCCCCCCGAGCACTGAAGCTTTCTTT	CASSLSPPSTEAFF
-	TRBV29-1	-	TRBJ1-5	TGCAGCGTTTTAGGCGGGGGAAATCAGCCCCAGCATTTT	CSVLGGGNQPQHF
-	TRBV25-1	once	TRBJ2-7	TGTGCCAGCAGTGAAGAGGGAGAGAGGTCCTACGAGCAGTACTTC	CASSEEGERSYEQYF
-	TRBV5-1	few	TRBJ1-1	TGCGCCAGCAGCTTGTCAACAGGGAACACTGAAGCTTTCTTT	CASSLSTGNTEAFF